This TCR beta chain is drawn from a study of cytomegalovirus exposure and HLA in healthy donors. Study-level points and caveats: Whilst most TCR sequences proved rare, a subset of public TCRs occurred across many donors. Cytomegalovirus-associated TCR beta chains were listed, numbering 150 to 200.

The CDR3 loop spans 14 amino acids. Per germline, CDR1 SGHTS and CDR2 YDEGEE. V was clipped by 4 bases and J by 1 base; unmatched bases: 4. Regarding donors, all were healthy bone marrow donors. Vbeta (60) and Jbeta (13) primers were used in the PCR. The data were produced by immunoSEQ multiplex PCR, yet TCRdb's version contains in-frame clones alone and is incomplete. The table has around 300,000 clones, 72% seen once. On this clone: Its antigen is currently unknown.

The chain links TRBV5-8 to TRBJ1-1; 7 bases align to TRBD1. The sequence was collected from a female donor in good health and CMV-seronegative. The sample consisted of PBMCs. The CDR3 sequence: CASSARTGNTEAFF. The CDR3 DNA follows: TGTGCCAGCAGCGCCAGGACAGGGAACACTGAAGCTTTCTTT. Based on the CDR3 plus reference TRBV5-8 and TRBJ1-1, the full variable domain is EAGVTQSPTHLIKTRGQQATLRCSPISGHTSVYWYQQALGLGLQFLLWYDEGEERNRGNFPPRFSGRQFPNYSSELNVNALELEDSALYLCASSARTGNTEAFFGQGTRLTVV.